The rows below give T cell receptor beta chains drawn from one sample of a study of Tregs in tolerant kidney transplant recipients. Which antigens these TCRs recognize remains unknown. Measured with immunoSEQ multiplex PCR; TCRdb has only the in-frame clones, and not every one. This table has around 31,000 clones, 65% to 85% appearing once. Sequencing used Tregs from blood cultured with allogeneic cells. All receptors derive from a human donor in good health. The CDR3 runs from the conserved cysteine through the conserved F or W. A D gene is named only where the DNA matches it firmly. Only some rows state a clone size, as once, few, many or a class for expanded clones.

v_gene: TRBV11-3; abundance: NA; j_gene: TRBJ1-1; d_gene: NA; CDR3aa: CASGLLGGAFF; CDR3nt: TGTGCCAGCGGACTCCTGGGGGGGGCTTTCTTT
v_gene: TRBV6-5; abundance: NA; j_gene: TRBJ2-1; d_gene: NA; CDR3aa: CASSLGLYNEQFF; CDR3nt: TGTGCCAGCAGTCTTGGGTTGTACAATGAGCAGTTCTTC
v_gene: TRBV4-3; abundance: once; j_gene: TRBJ1-2; d_gene: TRBD1; CDR3aa: CASSHLGQGANYGYTF; CDR3nt: TGCGCCAGCAGCCACCTAGGACAGGGAGCTAACTATGGCTACACCTTC
v_gene: TRBV5-4; abundance: NA; j_gene: TRBJ1-2; d_gene: TRBD1; CDR3aa: CASRPGTAGYGYTF; CDR3nt: TGTGCCAGCAGACCCGGGACAGCGGGCTATGGCTACACCTTC
v_gene: TRBV9; abundance: NA; j_gene: TRBJ1-3; d_gene: NA; CDR3aa: CASSVAPGGWDGNTIYF; CDR3nt: TGTGCCAGCAGCGTAGCTCCGGGGGGATGGGATGGAAACACCATATATTTT
v_gene: TRBV7-2; abundance: NA; j_gene: TRBJ2-5; d_gene: TRBD2; CDR3aa: CASSFSGQETQYF; CDR3nt: TGTGCCAGCAGCTTTAGCGGGCAAGAGACCCAGTACTTC
v_gene: TRBV7-3; abundance: NA; j_gene: TRBJ2-5; d_gene: NA; CDR3aa: CASSLPQETQYF; CDR3nt: TGTGCCAGCAGCCTCCCCCAAGAGACCCAGTACTTC
v_gene: TRBV18; abundance: once; j_gene: TRBJ2-5; d_gene: TRBD2; CDR3aa: CASSPGLARETQYF; CDR3nt: TGTGCCAGCTCACCGGGACTAGCAAGGGAGACCCAGTACTTC
v_gene: TRBV11-3; abundance: NA; j_gene: TRBJ1-3; d_gene: NA; CDR3aa: CASTPRDGWYSGNTIYF; CDR3nt: TGTGCCAGCACCCCACGGGACGGGTGGTACTCTGGAAACACCATATATTTT
v_gene: TRBV12-2; abundance: few; j_gene: TRBJ2-5; d_gene: NA; CDR3aa: CASRQGTSGGRWSQETQYF; CDR3nt: TGTGCAAGTCGCCAAGGGACTAGCGGGGGACGCTGGAGCCAAGAGACCCAGTACTTC
v_gene: TRBV18; abundance: NA; j_gene: TRBJ2-5; d_gene: TRBD2; CDR3aa: CASSPIRGVQETQYF; CDR3nt: TGTGCCAGCTCACCTATCCGGGGGGTCCAAGAGACCCAGTACTTC
v_gene: TRBV5-6; abundance: few; j_gene: TRBJ2-2; d_gene: NA; CDR3aa: CASSLGGLAGELFF; CDR3nt: TGTGCCAGCAGCTTGGGGGGTTTAGCCGGGGAGCTGTTTTTT
v_gene: TRBV5-6; abundance: NA; j_gene: TRBJ2-3; d_gene: TRBD2; CDR3aa: CASSYGLAGANTQYF; CDR3nt: TGTGCCAGCAGCTACGGACTAGCCGGGGCAAATACGCAGTATTTT
v_gene: TRBV7-9; abundance: NA; j_gene: TRBJ1-1; d_gene: NA; CDR3aa: CASSLAGSRTEAFF; CDR3nt: TGTGCCAGCAGCTTAGCGGGAAGCCGCACTGAAGCTTTCTTT
v_gene: TRBV7-9; abundance: NA; j_gene: TRBJ1-4; d_gene: TRBD1; CDR3aa: CASSRGQVEKLFF; CDR3nt: TGTGCCAGCAGTCGCGGACAGGTCGAAAAACTGTTTTTT
v_gene: TRBV19; abundance: NA; j_gene: TRBJ2-7; d_gene: TRBD1; CDR3aa: CASSIAGTGSYEQYF; CDR3nt: TGTGCCAGTAGTATAGCGGGGACAGGCTCGTACGAGCAGTACTTC
v_gene: TRBV19; abundance: NA; j_gene: TRBJ2-5; d_gene: TRBD1; CDR3aa: CASSATGARLGGETQYF; CDR3nt: TGTGCCAGTAGTGCTACAGGGGCTAGGTTAGGGGGAGAGACCCAGTACTTC
v_gene: TRBV9; abundance: NA; j_gene: TRBJ2-2; d_gene: NA; CDR3aa: CASSVVSRPNTGELFF; CDR3nt: TGTGCCAGCAGCGTAGTAAGTCGGCCGAACACCGGGGAGCTGTTTTTT
v_gene: TRBV9; abundance: NA; j_gene: TRBJ2-3; d_gene: TRBD2; CDR3aa: CASSVYGGRTDTQYF; CDR3nt: TGTGCCAGCAGCGTATATGGCGGGAGGACAGATACGCAGTATTTT
v_gene: TRBV4-1; abundance: NA; j_gene: TRBJ2-5; d_gene: NA; CDR3aa: CASSQGSSGYPQETQYF; CDR3nt: TGCGCCAGCAGCCAAGGGAGCAGCGGGTACCCCCAAGAGACCCAGTACTTC
v_gene: TRBV2; abundance: NA; j_gene: TRBJ2-2; d_gene: TRBD2; CDR3aa: CASKGLAGHTGELFF; CDR3nt: TGTGCCAGCAAGGGGCTAGCGGGGCACACCGGGGAGCTGTTTTTT
v_gene: TRBV7-9; abundance: NA; j_gene: TRBJ2-1; d_gene: TRBD2; CDR3aa: CASSSRTSGGLRSREFF; CDR3nt: TGTGCCAGCAGCTCCCGGACTAGCGGGGGTCTTCGTTCTCGGGAGTTCTTC